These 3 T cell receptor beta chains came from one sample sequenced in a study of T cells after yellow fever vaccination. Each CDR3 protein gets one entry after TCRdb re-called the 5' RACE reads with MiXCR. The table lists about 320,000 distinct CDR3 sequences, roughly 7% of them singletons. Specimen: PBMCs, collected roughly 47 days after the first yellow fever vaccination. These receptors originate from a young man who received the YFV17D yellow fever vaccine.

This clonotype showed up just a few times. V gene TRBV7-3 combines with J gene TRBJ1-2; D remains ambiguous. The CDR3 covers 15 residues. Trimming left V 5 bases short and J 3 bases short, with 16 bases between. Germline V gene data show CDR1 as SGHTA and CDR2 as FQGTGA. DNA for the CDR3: TGTGCCAGCAGCCCCCGCGGGGAGGACTACTATGGCTACACCTTC. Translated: CASSPRGEDYYGYTF.

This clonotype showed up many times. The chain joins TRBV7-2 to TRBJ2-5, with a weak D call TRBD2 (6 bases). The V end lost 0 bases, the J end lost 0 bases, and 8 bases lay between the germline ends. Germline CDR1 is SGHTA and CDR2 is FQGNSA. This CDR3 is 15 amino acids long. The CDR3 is CASSLAGGYQETQYF. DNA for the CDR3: TGTGCCAGCAGCTTAGCTGGGGGGTACCAAGAGACCCAGTACTTC.

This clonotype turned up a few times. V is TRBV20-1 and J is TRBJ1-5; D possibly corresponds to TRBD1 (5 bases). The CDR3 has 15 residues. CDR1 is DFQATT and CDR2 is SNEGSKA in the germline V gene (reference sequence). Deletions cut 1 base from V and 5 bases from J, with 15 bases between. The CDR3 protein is CSARGYGQGDQPQHF. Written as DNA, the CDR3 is TGCAGTGCTAGAGGGTACGGGCAGGGAGATCAGCCCCAGCATTTT.